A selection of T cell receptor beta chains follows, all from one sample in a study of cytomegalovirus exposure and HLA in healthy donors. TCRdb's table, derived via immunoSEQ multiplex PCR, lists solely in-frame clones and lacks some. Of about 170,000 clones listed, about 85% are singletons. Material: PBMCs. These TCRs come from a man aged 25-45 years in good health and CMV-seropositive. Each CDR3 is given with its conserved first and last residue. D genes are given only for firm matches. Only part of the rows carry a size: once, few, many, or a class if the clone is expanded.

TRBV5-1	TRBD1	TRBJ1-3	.	TGCGCCAGCAGCACCGGGACAGCAAACTCTGGAAACACCATATATTTT	CASSTGTANSGNTIYF
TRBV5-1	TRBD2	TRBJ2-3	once	TGCGCCAGCAGCTCGATTACAGGACTAGCGGGCACAGATACGCAGTATTTT	CASSSITGLAGTDTQYF
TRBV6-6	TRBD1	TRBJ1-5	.	TGTGCCAGCAGTTTAGACAGGGGGCTCCAGCATTTT	CASSLDRGLQHF
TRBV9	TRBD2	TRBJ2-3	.	TGTGCCAGCAGCGTAGTGGTAGCGGGAGGTGCAGATACGCAGTATTTT	CASSVVVAGGADTQYF
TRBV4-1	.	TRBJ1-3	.	TGCGCCAGCAGCCCTTCAGAAGCGGGATACTCTGGAAACACCATATATTTT	CASSPSEAGYSGNTIYF
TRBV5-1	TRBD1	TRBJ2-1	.	TGCGCCAGCAGCCGGGGACAGGGTTTCGCGGGAGTGGCCAATGAGCAGTTCTTC	CASSRGQGFAGVANEQFF
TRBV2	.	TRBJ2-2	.	TGTGCCGGGAGCTCGTACACCGGGGAGCTGTTTTTT	CAGSSYTGELFF
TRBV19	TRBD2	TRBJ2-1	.	TGTGCCAGTAGTATAACCTTATGGACTAGGGATAGAATAGGTAAGGGTGAGCAGTTCTTC	CASSITLWTRDRIGKGEQFF
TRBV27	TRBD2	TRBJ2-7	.	TGTGCCAGCAGTTCCTGGACTAGCGGGACGTACGAGCAGTACTTC	CASSSWTSGTYEQYF
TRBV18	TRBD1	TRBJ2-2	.	TGTGCCAGCTCACCTACTTCCTCCAACAGGGGGCACGCCGGGGAGCTGTTTTTT	CASSPTSSNRGHAGELFF
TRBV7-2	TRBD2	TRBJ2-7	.	TGTGCCAGCAGCTTTCGGGAGGATCCCTACGAGCAGTACTTC	CASSFREDPYEQYF
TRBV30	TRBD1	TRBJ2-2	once	TGTGCCTGGAGACATGGGACAGGGACCGGGGAGCTGTTTTTT	CAWRHGTGTGELFF
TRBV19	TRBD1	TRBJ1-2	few	TGTGCCAGTAGTTTAACTCTAGGGACAGGGGGAGGCTACACCTTC	CASSLTLGTGGGYTF
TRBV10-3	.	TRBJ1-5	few	TGTGCCATCAGTGCGGGGAGAGGAAATCAGCCCCAGCATTTT	CAISAGRGNQPQHF
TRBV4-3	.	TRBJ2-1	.	TGCGCCAGCAGCCAAGTTCAGCGGAGTGAGCAGTTCTTC	CASSQVQRSEQFF
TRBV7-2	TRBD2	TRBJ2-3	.	TGTGCCAGCAGCTTAGAGGTAGCGGGATTCACAGATACGCAGTATTTT	CASSLEVAGFTDTQYF
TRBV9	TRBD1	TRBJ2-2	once	TGTGCCAGCAGCGTAGTGGGACAGGTGAATACCGGGGAGCTGTTTTTT	CASSVVGQVNTGELFF
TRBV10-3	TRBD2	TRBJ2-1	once	TGTGCCATCAGTGAGCACGGGCGGGAGAATGAGCAGTTCTTC	CAISEHGRENEQFF
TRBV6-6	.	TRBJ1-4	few	TGTGCCAGCACGGGGAAGGGGACTGCAACTAATGAAAAACTGTTTTTT	CASTGKGTATNEKLFF
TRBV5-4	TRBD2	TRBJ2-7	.	TGTGCCACGGTGCCTCAGGGAGGGGACGAGCAGTACTTC	CATVPQGGDEQYF
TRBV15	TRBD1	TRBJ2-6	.	TGTGCCACCAGCAGTCCGTGGACAGGGGCAAGTGGGGCCAACGTCCTGACTTTC	CATSSPWTGASGANVLTF
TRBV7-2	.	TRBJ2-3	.	TGTGCCAGCAGCCGGGACTTGGATAGCACAGATACGCAGTATTTT	CASSRDLDSTDTQYF
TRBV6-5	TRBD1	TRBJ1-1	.	TGTGCCAGCAGTAACTATGGACAGGGTAAACCTGAAGCTTTCTTT	CASSNYGQGKPEAFF
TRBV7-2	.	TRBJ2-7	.	TGTGCCAGCAGCCCCGAGGATAGCGGATACTACGAGCAGTACTTC	CASSPEDSGYYEQYF
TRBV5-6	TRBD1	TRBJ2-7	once	TGTGCCAGCAGCTTGGGGCAGGGGGTGGACGAGCAGTACTTC	CASSLGQGVDEQYF
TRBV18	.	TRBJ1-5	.	TGTGCCAGCTCTCCCTCGGGGAATCAGCCCCAGCATTTT	CASSPSGNQPQHF
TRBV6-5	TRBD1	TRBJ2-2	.	TGTGCCAGCCGGAGAGGGACAGAATACACCGGGGAGCTGTTTTTT	CASRRGTEYTGELFF
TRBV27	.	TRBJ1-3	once	TGTGCCAGCAGGAGAGGAGTCAACACAGGAAACACCATATATTTT	CASRRGVNTGNTIYF
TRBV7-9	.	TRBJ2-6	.	TGTGCCAGCAGCTTGCGGGTTGGGGGCAGCTTCTCTGGGGCCAACGTCCTGACTTTC	CASSLRVGGSFSGANVLTF
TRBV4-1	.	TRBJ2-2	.	TGCGCCAGCAGCCAACGACACAACACCGGGGAGCTGTTTTTT	CASSQRHNTGELFF
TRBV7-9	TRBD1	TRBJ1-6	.	TGTGCCAGCAAAAACAGGGGAGAATCACCCCTCCACTTT	CASKNRGESPLHF
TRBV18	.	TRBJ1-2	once	TGTGCCAGCTCACCAGTCAAAGCAGGGGCGACTAACTATGGCTACACCTTC	CASSPVKAGATNYGYTF
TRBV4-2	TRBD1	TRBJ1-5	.	TGTGCCAGCAGCCGCGAAGGACAGGGGGGTCAGCCCCAGCATTTT	CASSREGQGGQPQHF
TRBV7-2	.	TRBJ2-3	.	TGTGCCAGCAGCTTAGGTAGCGGCACAGATACGCAGTATTTT	CASSLGSGTDTQYF
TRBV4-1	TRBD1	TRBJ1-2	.	TGCGCCAGCAGCCAAGATGCAGGGGGCCGCGGGGTGGGTGGCTACACCTTC	CASSQDAGGRGVGGYTF
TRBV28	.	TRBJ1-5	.	TGTGCCAGCAGTTTTCACAGGGCCCCGCCCCAGCATTTT	CASSFHRAPPQHF
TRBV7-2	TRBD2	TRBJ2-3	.	TGTGCCAGCAGCTTAGCTCCGACTAGCGGGATAGGAGATACGCAGTATTTT	CASSLAPTSGIGDTQYF
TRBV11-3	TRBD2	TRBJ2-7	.	TGTGCCAGCAGCCGGGGACTAGCGGGAGGCCCCTTCTACGAGCAGTACTTC	CASSRGLAGGPFYEQYF
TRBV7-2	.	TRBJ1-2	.	TGTGCCAGCAGCTTTAGGGAGTCTGGGGGCTACACCTTC	CASSFRESGGYTF
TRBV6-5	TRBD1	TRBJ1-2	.	TGTGCCAGCAGAGTTCCGGGACAGGGGAACTATGGCTACACCTTC	CASRVPGQGNYGYTF